This TCR beta chain appears in the sequencing data of a study of siplizumab effects on memory and regulatory T cells. Study-wide results and limits: The apparent diversity of naive T cells exceeded that of memory cells, and naive T cells seemed to make a major contribution to the alloresponse. Roughly 80-95% of proliferating CD4+ or CD8+ clones defied assignment to a naive or memory phenotype. Mappable alloreactive CD4+ clones came from Treg cells almost 70% of the time on average with siplizumab, against under 30% in controls.

Comments on this clone: Its cognate antigen is unknown.

Approximately 100,000 TCR templates per sample were assayed. Libraries were prepared by immunoSEQ multiplex PCR; TCRdb keeps only in-frame clonotypes and omits some of them. The sample holds approximately 40,000 clones, 70% to 90% seen once. Germline CDR1 SGHDT, CDR2 YYEEEE. Trimming pared 4 bases from V and 1 base from J, leaving 17 bases between. The CDR3 length is 16 residues. The specimen sequenced was naive CD4+ T cells sorted from blood. The receptor was isolated from a human donor in good health. This chain uses TRBV5-6 with TRBJ1-2; no definite D call. The CDR3 DNA reads as TGTGCCAGCAGCCGGGAGGTTTTAGGCAGTAACTATGGCTACACCTTC. This translates into CASSREVLGSNYGYTF.